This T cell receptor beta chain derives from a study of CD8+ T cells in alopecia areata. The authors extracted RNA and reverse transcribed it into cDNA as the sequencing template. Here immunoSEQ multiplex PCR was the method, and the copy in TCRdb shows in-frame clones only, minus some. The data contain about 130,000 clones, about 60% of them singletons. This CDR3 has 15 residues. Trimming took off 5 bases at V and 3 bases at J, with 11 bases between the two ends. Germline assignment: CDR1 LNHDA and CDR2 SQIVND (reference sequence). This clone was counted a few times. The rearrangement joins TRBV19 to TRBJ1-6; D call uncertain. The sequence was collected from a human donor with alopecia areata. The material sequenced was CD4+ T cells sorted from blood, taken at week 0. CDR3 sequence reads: CASSSGQFYNSPLHF. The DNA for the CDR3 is TGTGCCAGTAGTTCTGGGCAGTTCTATAATTCACCCCTCCACTTT.